Given below is one T cell receptor (beta chain) in context. At the DNA level, this CDR3 is encoded by other sequences in the same sample as well. This CDR3 contains 14 residues. Trimming left V 3 bases short and J 1 base short, with 9 bases between. Germline V lookup: CDR1 KGHSH, CDR2 LQKENI. This record comes from a study of blood T cell repertoires in COVID-19. Only in-frame clones appear in the TCRdb table, and some are missing; sequencing was by immunoSEQ multiplex PCR. The repertoire consists of a few hundred thousand clones, with more than 70% occurring once and the leading ten covering 5% to 7%.

What was sequenced was peripheral blood. The genes are TRBV18 and TRBJ1-1; no clear D. The receptor was isolated from a man aged 18 to 29 who had recovered from COVID-19. Here the CDR3 reads CASSPRDSNTEAFF. The CDR3 DNA follows: TGTGCCAGCTCACCCCGAGACTCGAACACTGAAGCTTTCTTT. Using reference TRBV18 and TRBJ1-1 for the parts outside the CDR3, the full variable domain is NAGVMQNPRHLVRRRGQEARLRCSPMKGHSHVYWYRQLPEEGLKFMVYLQKENIIDESGMPKERFSAEFPKEGPSILRIQQVVRGDSAAYFCASSPRDSNTEAFFGQGTRLTVV.